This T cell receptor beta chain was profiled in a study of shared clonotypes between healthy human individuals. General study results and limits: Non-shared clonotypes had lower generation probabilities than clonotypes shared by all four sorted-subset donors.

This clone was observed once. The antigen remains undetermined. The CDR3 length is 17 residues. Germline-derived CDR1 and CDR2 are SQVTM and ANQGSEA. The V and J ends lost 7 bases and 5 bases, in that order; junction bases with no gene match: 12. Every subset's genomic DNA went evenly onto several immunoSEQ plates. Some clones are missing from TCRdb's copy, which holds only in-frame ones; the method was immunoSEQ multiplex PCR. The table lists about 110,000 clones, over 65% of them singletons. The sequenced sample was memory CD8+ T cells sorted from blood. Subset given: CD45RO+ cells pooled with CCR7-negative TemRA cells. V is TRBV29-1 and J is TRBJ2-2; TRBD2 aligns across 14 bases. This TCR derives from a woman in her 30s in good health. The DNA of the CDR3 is TGCAGCGCTGGAATCCTTGGACTAGCGGGAGGAACCGGGGAGCTGTTTTTT. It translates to CSAGILGLAGGTGELFF.